This T cell receptor (beta chain) was observed in a study of CD8 T cells in ankylosing spondylitis. Study results and caveats: In ankylosing spondylitis blood, a motif of fewer than 10 highly homologous TCR beta variants appeared characteristic.

Deletions cut 11 bases from V and 0 bases from J, with 14 bases between. The CDR3 consists of 15 residues. Germline values: CDR1 MDHEN, CDR2 SYDVKM. This clonotype has a count of ten or more. Its antigen is undetermined. From the 5' RACE reads, TCRdb called clonotypes with MiXCR, one entry per CDR3 protein. The sample holds roughly 490,000 distinct CDR3 sequences, under 5.5% seen once. Input material: blood, either unsorted or a sorted T cell fraction (not recorded which). This clonotype originated in a male donor with ankylosing spondylitis. The chain links TRBV28 to TRBJ2-6; tentatively, D is TRBD2 (6 bases). CDR3 nucleotides: TGTGCCTGCACCGGGGGTAGCTCTGGGGCCAACGTCCTGACTTTC. Translated, it gives CACTGGSSGANVLTF.